The present entry profiles one T cell receptor (beta chain) with its context. This specimen comes from a study of blood T cell repertoires in COVID-19. The data were produced by immunoSEQ multiplex PCR, yet TCRdb's version contains in-frame clones alone and is incomplete. The table lists 350,000 to 450,000 clones, roughly 90% of them singletons. This clonotype was obtained from a man aged 40-50 years with acute or convalescent COVID-19. Material for sequencing was peripheral blood.

The CDR3 sequence is CASSVEGSDEKLFF. CDR3 sequence (DNA): TGTGCCAGCAGTGTCGAGGGATCAGATGAAAAACTGTTTTTT. V and J are TRBV25-1 and TRBJ1-4; D gene ambiguous. This CDR3 has 14 residues. The V gene lost 4 bases and the J gene lost 6 bases, with 12 bases spanning the gap. Germline V lookup: CDR1 MGHDK, CDR2 SYGVNS. Drawing the rest from reference TRBV25-1 and TRBJ1-4, the complete variable domain is EADIYQTPRYLVIGTGKKITLECSQTMGHDKMYWYQQDPGMELHLIHYSYGVNSTEKGDLSSESTVSRIRTEHFPLTLESARPSHTSQYLCASSVEGSDEKLFFGSGTQLSVL.